What follows is one TCR beta chain and its context. Its antigen is not yet known. Receptor libraries were prepared by the immunoSEQ multiplex PCR assay. For the multiplex PCR, a mixture combining 60 forward primers for TCR Vbeta segments and 13 reverse primers for TCR Jbeta segments was used. A multiplex PCR assay on genomic DNA amplified the CDR3 region of rearranged TCR beta genes. On the Illumina HiSeq System, the amplified TCR beta libraries were sequenced as 87-base-pair reads. The paper's data handling went like this. In a later analysis, 70 million to 95 million unique TCR beta chains were counted across the 650 to 750 repertoires, and around 11 million of these chains were shared by at least two donors. To remove PCR and sequencing errors, raw reads were error-corrected and collapsed into unique sequences using a nearest-neighbor algorithm that merged closely related sequences. Alignment of CDR3 sequences to IMGT reference sequences was used to assign V, D and J gene segments. For a sequence to be retained, a match of at least six nucleotides to both a V gene segment and a J gene segment was required. A rearrangement counted as productive if the CDR3 had no stop codons and remained in frame with V and J, and every other rearrangement counted as non-productive. CDR3 was defined according to IMGT convention as the region running from the second conserved V-encoded cysteine to the conserved J-encoded phenylalanine. Sequences without an unambiguous match to a single V gene segment were excluded from the earlier analysis of about 600 of the donors. An earlier analysis of a few hundred of the donors classified V segments as functional when productive rearrangements were above 56.7% and as segregating when the standard deviation between donors was above 5%. A statistical classification framework was built for diagnosing cytomegalovirus status from the catalog of TCR beta chain sequences. A later analysis assigned V and J genes by comparing TCR nucleotide sequences with IMGT/GENE-DB human TR gene sequences. A later analysis assigned CDR3 sequences and most-parsimonious VDJ recombination scenarios with the TCRdist pipeline. In a later analysis, each TCR beta chain was defined by its CDR3 amino acid sequence together with its V-gene family, and reads lacking a unique V-gene family were excluded. As a way to deal with suspected cross-contamination and a sequencing artifact, a later analysis dropped 450 to 600 nucleotide sequences that were highly shared and had low generation probability. In a later analysis, a clonal expansion index was calculated for each public chain from normalized within-repertoire ranks of inferred template counts. Generation probabilities in a later analysis came from a VDJ recombination model fitted to out-of-frame rearrangements, and those results were checked against IGoR. In a later analysis, TCR-TCR, TCR-HLA and TCR-CMV co-occurrence was scored with hypergeometric tests, and a repertoire-size bias correction was applied to TCR pairs. A later analysis estimated false discovery rates by permuting HLA or CMV assignments 20 times. A later analysis grouped co-occurring TCRs with DBSCAN, adding TCRdist sequence similarity when clustering within HLA-allele-positive subsets. Repertoires with fewer than 30,000 or more than 120,000 public chains were left out of co-occurrence clustering, as were about 5 repertoires with anomalous nucleotide sharing. TCRdb provides this immuneACCESS table in a form limited to in-frame rearrangements. Some clones are lacking; in checked studies, under half of them reflect an unresolved V gene, and why the rest are absent is not known. The DNA was the basis for D and trimming; V, J and clone size are from that table. For this sample, the table gives around 200,000 clones. The ten largest clones represent 0.65% to 0.9% of the sample.

The cohort consisted of 650 to 700 healthy bone marrow donors. At the time of sampling, every cohort member was nominally healthy, though immune exposures that went unrecorded were likely present. The donor tested CMV seropositive, placing the donor among the 250 to 350 seropositive members of the cohort. Each donor provided a peripheral blood sample, and peripheral blood mononuclear cells were used for TCR beta sequencing. Genomic DNA extraction from the blood cell samples was performed with the Qiagen DNeasy Blood Extraction Kit. Measured from the cysteine to the phenylalanine, the CDR3 is 15 residues long. Only the CDR3 portion is preserved as DNA: 45 bases, with reading frame beginning at the first base. According to the germline V gene, CDR1 reads SGHAT and CDR2 reads FQNNGV. Cut back by 5 bases and 3 bases, the V and J ends lie 14 bases apart. These data belong to a study of cytomegalovirus exposure and HLA in healthy donors (dated by TCRdb to about 2017). As for the study more broadly: An earlier analysis of roughly 570 of the donors reported over 250 Gb of sequence data and 95 million to 140 million unique TCR beta sequences obtained from some 170 million T cells. Among almost 400 genotyped donors of the cohort, an average of about 240,000 unique TCR beta nucleotide sequences were sequenced per donor, approximately 20% of them non-productive. Of the 398 genotyped donors, more than 75% were placed in the genetic ancestry cluster associated with self-reported Caucasian donors. All discovery cohort repertoires had been generated on a single sequencing platform. Along with the roughly 670-subject first cohort, a separate validation cohort of 120 different subjects was used. Class I and class II HLA loci were covered by the typing at four-digit resolution. Typing coverage varied by locus: about 629-640 donors for A, B, C, DRB1 and DQB1; roughly 520 for DQA1; some 610 for DPA1; under 490 for DPB1. Four or five DR-DQ haplotypes were handled as single units for association and clustering because linkage in the cohort was strong. Genome-wide SNP genotypes for about 55% of the roughly 670 donors were used in a later genetic analysis, which treated that subset as a discovery cohort. The later analysis used no new phenotypic data to find candidate immune exposures, relying instead on TCR beta sequences and their occurrence across donors. To predict cytomegalovirus infection status, the study combined high-throughput TCR immunosequencing, statistical association of individual TCRs with disease status, and machine learning. The study used immunosequencing to profile the T cell repertoires of approximately 690 subjects and linked those repertoires to cytomegalovirus serostatus. The study aimed to test whether cataloging public T cell receptors could reveal signatures of past pathogen exposure. About 300 gigabases of sequencing data and around 80 million unique TCR sequences made up an early release that covered approximately 650 HLA-typed donors. To study patterns of TCR occurrence, a later analysis re-analyzed previously published TCR beta repertoires from 600 to 750 donors and added high-resolution HLA genotyping. To decide whether each TCR beta V gene segment behaved as functional or pseudogenic, an earlier analysis of nearly 600 of the donors relied on high-throughput TCR beta sequencing. Alongside the repertoire data, information on donor age, sex, ethnicity and CMV serostatus was compiled. Broad study findings and their caveats: A total of fewer than 200 TCR beta chains were listed by the study as associated with cytomegalovirus. A cluster of highly shared sequence variants was judged likely to represent a technical artifact of the sequencing pipeline. The presence/absence analyses assumed that sequencing depth was roughly uniform across donors, and that assumption may not be true. In both the original and validation cohorts, the classifier was reported to diagnose cytomegalovirus status with high specificity and sensitivity. According to a later genetic analysis, donors in an Asian-associated ancestry cluster had fewer N-insertions in productive TCRs than the approximately 630-donor mean. CMV serostatus was the only immune exposure information available for the cohort. While some public TCRs were present in many individuals, most TCR sequences turned up only very rarely across donors. Because HLA typing was unavailable for some donors at each locus, only the typed subset was used in association tests. V-gene and J-gene trimming of TCR beta chains was associated with a missense DCLRE1C variant in a later genetic analysis, and the association was replicated in an independent cohort. Linkage disequilibrium might explain the correlated functional status among segregating V segments, but an unknown experimental factor could not be ruled out. A later analysis found that TCR association rates varied across HLA loci, with DRB1 alleles showing the most associated TCRs and HLA-C alleles the fewest. A further reported finding was that TCR beta sequences accurately predicted the HLA-A and HLA-B alleles for most subjects in the first cohort. The cohort was sequenced for TCR beta chains only, and without alpha or paired-chain data the features that could be detected were limited. In an earlier analysis of approximately 590 of the donors, most TCR beta V segments appeared in productive rearrangements about 90% or about 30% of the time, broadly matching IMGT annotations. The authors suggested that the approach could potentially be extended to other disease states and immunological phenotypes. When HLA alleles, especially DR and DQ, strongly co-occurred, attributing TCR associations to individual alleles was difficult. Because counts were too low, about 18 rarely observed V segments, including chromosome 9 orphons, were excluded from the earlier analysis of 500 to 700 of the donors. Several of the top co-occurrence clusters appeared to be linked to parvovirus B19, influenza, CMV and Epstein-Barr virus, according to a later analysis. Because the 87-base-pair reads could not distinguish some IMGT-functional V segments, including TRBV6-2 and TRBV6-3, those segments were excluded. A later analysis associated approximately 17,000 TCR beta sequences with specific HLA alleles at a false discovery rate of 0.05. In vitro tests confirmed that a few of the cytomegalovirus-associated TCR beta chains recognize cytomegalovirus antigens. A later analysis found that most CMV-associated TCR beta chains appeared HLA-restricted, with HLA associations seemingly driven largely by CMV exposure. A later analysis found that HLA-associated TCR beta chains were more clonally expanded and had lower generation probabilities than equally common non-associated chains.

This TCR was sampled from a woman aged 18-29 years in good health and CMV-seropositive. The sequenced sample consisted of PBMCs. The V and J genes are TRBV11-2 and TRBJ1-3; TRBD1 is a weak D gene call, 5 bases matching. The CDR3 reads CASSLGRASGNTIYF. The nucleotides are TGTGCCAGCAGCCTGGGCAGGGCAAGTGGAAACACCATATATTTT.